Sequencing of this T cell receptor beta chain was carried out in a study of cytomegalovirus exposure and HLA in healthy donors. As for the study in general: The Caucasian-associated ancestry cluster contained about four fifths of the roughly 400 genotyped donors. Study-wide results and limits: Later on, analysis showed that most CMV-associated TCR beta chains appeared to be HLA-restricted.

On this clone itself: What it binds is not known.

PCR was performed using 60 Vbeta and 13 Jbeta primers. The table came from immunoSEQ multiplex PCR; TCRdb's copy has only in-frame clones and leaves some out. The data contain hundreds of thousands of clones, 78% of them seen just once; the ten biggest clones take up approximately 0.49%. The sequence came from a boy under 18 in good health and CMV-seronegative. The sample was PBMCs.

CDR3 in amino acids: CASSTGGLDEAFF. CDR3 in DNA: TGTGCCAGCAGTACGGGGGGGTTGGATGAAGCTTTCTTT. The chain joins TRBV6-4 to TRBJ1-1; tentative D call: TRBD1 (5 bases). V lost 5 bases, J lost 7 bases, and 14 bases lay in between. Germline CDR1 is MRHNA and CDR2 is SNTAGT. This CDR3 is built from 13 residues.